The present TCR beta chain was sequenced within a study of T cell changes during pregnancy in multiple sclerosis. The table came from immunoSEQ multiplex PCR; TCRdb's copy has only in-frame clones and leaves some out. The sample lists 74,000 or so clones; about 92% were seen once. The CDR3 has 16 residues. Germline V gene data show CDR1 as SGHVS and CDR2 as FQNEAQ. V shed 0 bases, J shed 9 bases, and the junction held 6 bases outside the gene matches. Material: CD4+ T cells from peripheral blood mononuclear cells, obtained before pregnancy. The gene calls are TRBV7-8 and TRBJ2-2; 11 bases fit TRBD2. The sequence derives from a female donor with multiple sclerosis, enrolled in a pregnancy study. CDR3: CASSLAILAGGRELFF. The CDR3 DNA follows: TGTGCCAGCAGCTTAGCGATCCTAGCGGGGGGCAGGGAGCTGTTTTTT.